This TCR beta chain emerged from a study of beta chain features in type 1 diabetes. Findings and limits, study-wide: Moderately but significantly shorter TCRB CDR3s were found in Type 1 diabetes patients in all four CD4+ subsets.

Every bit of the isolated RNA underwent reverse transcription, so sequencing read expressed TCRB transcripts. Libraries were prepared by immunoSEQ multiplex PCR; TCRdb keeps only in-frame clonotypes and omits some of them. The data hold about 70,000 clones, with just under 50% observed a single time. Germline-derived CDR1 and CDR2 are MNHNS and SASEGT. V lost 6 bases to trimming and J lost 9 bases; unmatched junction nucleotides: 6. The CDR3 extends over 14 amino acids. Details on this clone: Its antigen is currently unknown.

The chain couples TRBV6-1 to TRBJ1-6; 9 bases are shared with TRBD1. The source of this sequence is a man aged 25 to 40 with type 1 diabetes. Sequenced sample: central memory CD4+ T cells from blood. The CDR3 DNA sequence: TGTGCCAGCAGATGGACAGGGGAAGTTTCACCCCTCCACTTT. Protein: CASRWTGEVSPLHF.